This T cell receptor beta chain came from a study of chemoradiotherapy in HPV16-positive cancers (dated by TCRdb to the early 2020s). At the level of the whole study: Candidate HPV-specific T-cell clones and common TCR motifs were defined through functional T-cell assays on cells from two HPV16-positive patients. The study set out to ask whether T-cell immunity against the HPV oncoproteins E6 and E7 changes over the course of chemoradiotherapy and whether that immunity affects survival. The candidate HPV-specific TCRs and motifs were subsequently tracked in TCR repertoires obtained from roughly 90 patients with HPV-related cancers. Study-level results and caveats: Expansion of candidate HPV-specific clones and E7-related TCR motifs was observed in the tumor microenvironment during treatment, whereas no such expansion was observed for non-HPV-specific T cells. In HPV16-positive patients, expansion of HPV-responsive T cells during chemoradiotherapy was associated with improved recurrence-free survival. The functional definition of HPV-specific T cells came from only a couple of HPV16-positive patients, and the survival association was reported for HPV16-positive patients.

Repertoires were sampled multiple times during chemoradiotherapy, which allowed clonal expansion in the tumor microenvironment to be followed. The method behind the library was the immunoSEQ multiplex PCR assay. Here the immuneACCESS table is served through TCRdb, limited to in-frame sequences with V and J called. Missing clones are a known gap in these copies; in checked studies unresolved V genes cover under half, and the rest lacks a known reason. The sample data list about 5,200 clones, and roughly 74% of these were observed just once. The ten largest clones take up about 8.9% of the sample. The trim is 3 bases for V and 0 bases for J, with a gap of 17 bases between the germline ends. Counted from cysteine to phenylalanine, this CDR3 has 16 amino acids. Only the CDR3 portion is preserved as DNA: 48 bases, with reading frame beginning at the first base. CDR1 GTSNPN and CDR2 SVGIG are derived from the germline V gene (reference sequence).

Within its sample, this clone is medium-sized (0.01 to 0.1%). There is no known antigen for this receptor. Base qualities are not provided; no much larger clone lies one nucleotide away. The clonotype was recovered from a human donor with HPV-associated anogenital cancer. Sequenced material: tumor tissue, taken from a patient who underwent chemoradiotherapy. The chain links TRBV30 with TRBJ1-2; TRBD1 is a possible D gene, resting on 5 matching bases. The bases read TGTGCCTGGAGATCCAGGGTCAGAGGAGCTAACTATGGCTACACCTTC. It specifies CAWRSRVRGANYGYTF.